This T cell receptor (beta chain) was captured by sequencing in a study of regulatory T cells in long-lasting Graves disease. Study results and caveats: Persistent cases favored TRBV28, TRBJ1-2 and TRBJ2-5.

The CDR3 contains 15 residues. Trimming removed 5 bases from V and 6 bases from J; junction bases left unmatched: 16. Germline values: CDR1 DFQATT, CDR2 SNEGSKA (reference sequence). Time point: persistent/refractory GD, antithyroid drugs over 5 years with positive TRAb. RNA from PBMCs was the source of the TCR library. Building the TCR beta libraries relied on iRepertoire HTBI primers, and CDR3 regions underwent Arm-PCR. TCRdb redid the calling of the multiplex PCR reads with MiXCR, one entry per CDR3 protein. The sample carries some 450,000 distinct CDR3 sequences, roughly a quarter recorded once. This clonotype was recorded once. Its target is not known.

This TCR derives from a female donor with Graves disease. The chain employs TRBV20-1 and TRBJ2-7, with TRBD2 matching 7 bases. The sample here was peripheral blood mononuclear cells (PBMCs), taken when the disease was refractory, from a patient treated with antithyroid drugs. In nucleotides, the CDR3 is TGCAGTGCTGACGGCAGGGACGGGACTACGGGCGAGCAGTACTTC. Translated, it gives CSADGRDGTTGEQYF.